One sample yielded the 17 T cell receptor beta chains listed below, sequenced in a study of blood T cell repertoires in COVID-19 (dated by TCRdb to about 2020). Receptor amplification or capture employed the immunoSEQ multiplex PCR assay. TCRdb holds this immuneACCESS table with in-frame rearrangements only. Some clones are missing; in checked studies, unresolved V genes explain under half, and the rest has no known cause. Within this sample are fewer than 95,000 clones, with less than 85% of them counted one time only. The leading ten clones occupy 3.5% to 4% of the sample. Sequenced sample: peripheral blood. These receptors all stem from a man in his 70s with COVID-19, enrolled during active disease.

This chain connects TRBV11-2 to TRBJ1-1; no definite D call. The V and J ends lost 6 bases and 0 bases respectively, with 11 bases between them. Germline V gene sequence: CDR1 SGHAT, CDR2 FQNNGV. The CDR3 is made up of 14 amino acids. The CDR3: CASRATSMNTEAFF. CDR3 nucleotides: TGTGCCAGCAGGGCAACTAGCATGAACACTGAAGCTTTCTTT.

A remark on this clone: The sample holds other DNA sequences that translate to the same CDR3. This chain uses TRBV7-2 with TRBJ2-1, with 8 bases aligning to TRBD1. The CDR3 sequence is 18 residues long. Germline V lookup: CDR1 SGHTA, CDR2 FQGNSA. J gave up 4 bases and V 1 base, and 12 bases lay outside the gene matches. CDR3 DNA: TGTGCCAGCAGCTTAGACTTTCATGGGACAGGCAGTTACAATGAGCAGTTCTTC. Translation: CASSLDFHGTGSYNEQFF.

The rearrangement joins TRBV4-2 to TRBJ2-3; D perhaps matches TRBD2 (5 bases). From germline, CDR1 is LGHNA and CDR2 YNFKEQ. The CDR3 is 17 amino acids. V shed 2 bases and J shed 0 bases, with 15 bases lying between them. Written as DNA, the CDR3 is TGTGCCAGCAGCCAATGGGTCGGAGCGGAAAGCACAGATACGCAGTATTTT. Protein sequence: CASSQWVGAESTDTQYF.

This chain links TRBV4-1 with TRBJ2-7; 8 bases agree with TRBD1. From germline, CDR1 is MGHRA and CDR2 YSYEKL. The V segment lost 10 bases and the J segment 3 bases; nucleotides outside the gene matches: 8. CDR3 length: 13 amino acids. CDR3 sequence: CATSPDRGYEQYF. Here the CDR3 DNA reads TGCGCCACCTCCCCCGACAGGGGCTACGAGCAGTACTTC.

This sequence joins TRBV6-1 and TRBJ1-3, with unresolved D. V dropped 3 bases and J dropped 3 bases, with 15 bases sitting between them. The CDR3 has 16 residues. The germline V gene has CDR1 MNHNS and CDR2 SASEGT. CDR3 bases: TGTGCCAGCAGTGAGCCTATCGTAATAATTGGAAACACCATATATTTT. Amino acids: CASSEPIVIIGNTIYF.

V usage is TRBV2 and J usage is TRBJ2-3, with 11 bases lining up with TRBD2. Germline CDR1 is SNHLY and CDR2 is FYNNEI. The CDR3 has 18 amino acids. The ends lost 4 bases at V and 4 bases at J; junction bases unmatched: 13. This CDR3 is CASSGSGRARLLADTQYF. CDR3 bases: TGTGCCAGCAGTGGTAGCGGGAGGGCCCGTTTGTTAGCAGATACGCAGTATTTT. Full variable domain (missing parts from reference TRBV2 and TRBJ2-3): EPEVTQTPSHQVTQMGQEVILRCVPISNHLYFYWYRQILGQKVEFLVSFYNNEISEKSEIFDDQFSVERPDGSNFTLKIRSTKLEDSAMYFCASSGSGRARLLADTQYFGPGTRLTVL.

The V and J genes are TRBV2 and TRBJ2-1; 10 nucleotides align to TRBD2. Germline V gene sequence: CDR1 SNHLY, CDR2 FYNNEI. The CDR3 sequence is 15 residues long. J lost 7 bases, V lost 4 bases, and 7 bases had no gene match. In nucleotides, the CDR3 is TGTGCCAGCAGTGTTAATCCGGGACTAGCGAATGAGCAGTTCTTC. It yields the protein CASSVNPGLANEQFF.

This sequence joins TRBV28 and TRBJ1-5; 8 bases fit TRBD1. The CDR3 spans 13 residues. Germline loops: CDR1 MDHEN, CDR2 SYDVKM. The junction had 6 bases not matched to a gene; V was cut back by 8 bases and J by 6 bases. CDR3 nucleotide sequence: TGTGCCAGCCGACAGGGGTGGGGTCAGCCCCAGCATTTT. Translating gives CASRQGWGQPQHF. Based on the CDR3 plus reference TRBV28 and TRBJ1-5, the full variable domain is DVKVTQSSRYLVKRTGEKVFLECVQDMDHENMFWYRQDPGLGLRLIYFSYDVKMKEKGDIPEGYSVSREKKERFSLILESASTNQTSMYLCASRQGWGQPQHFGDGTRLSIL.

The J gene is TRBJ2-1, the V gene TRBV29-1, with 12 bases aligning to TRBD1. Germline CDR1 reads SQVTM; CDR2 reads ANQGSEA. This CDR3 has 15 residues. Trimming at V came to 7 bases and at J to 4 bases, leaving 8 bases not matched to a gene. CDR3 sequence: CSAASGQGAYNEQFF. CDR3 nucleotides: TGCAGCGCCGCATCGGGACAGGGGGCGTACAATGAGCAGTTCTTC.

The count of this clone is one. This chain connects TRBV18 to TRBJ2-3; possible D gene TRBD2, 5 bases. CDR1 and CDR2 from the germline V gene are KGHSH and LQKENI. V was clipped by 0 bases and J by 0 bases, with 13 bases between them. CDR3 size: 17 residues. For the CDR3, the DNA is TGTGCCAGCTCACCACCGGTTGGCGGGCGCAGCACAGATACGCAGTATTTT. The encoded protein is CASSPPVGGRSTDTQYF.

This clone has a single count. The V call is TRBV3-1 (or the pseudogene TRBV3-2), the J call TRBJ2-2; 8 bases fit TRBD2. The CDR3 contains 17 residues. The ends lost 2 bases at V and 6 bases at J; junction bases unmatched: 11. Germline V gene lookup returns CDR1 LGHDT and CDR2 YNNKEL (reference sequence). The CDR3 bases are TGTGCCAGCAGCCAATCCGGGACTAGGGTGTTGTCCGGGGAGCTGTTTTTT. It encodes CASSQSGTRVLSGELFF.

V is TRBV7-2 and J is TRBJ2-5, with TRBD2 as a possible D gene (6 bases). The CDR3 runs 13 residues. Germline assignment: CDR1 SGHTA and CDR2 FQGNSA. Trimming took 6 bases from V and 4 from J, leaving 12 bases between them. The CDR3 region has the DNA TGTGCCAGCAGTAATAGCGGTCCAGAGACCCAGTACTTC. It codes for CASSNSGPETQYF.

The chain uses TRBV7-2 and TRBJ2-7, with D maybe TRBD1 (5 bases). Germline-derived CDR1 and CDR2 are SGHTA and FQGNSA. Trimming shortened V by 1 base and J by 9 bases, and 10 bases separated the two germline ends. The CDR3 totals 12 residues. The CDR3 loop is CASSLGQPRQYF. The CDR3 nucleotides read TGTGCCAGCAGCTTAGGACAGCCTCGGCAGTACTTC.

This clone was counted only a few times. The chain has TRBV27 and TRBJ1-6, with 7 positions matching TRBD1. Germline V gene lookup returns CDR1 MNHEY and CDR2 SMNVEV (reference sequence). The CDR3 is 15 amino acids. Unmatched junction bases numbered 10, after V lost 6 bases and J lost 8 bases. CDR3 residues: CASSLQGFGYSPLHF. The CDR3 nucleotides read TGTGCCAGCAGCCTACAGGGGTTCGGCTATTCACCCCTCCACTTT.

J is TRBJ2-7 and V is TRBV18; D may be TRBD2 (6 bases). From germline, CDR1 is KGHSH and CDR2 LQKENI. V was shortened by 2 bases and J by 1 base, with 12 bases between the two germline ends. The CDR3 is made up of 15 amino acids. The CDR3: CASSPYAGGSYEQYF. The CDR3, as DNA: TGTGCCAGCTCACCATATGCCGGGGGATCCTACGAGCAGTACTTC.

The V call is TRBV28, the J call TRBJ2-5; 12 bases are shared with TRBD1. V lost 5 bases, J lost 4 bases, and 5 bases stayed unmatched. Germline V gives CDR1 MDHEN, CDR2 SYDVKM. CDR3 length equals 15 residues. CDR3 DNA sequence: TGTGCCAGCAGTGGGACAGGGGGCGTCGTAGAGACCCAGTACTTC. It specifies CASSGTGGVVETQYF.

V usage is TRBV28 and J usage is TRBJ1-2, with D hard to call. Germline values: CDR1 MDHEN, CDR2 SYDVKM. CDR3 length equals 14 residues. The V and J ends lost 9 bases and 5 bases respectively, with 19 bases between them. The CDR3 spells CASSTPRGGYGYTF. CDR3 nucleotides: TGTGCCAGTTCTACCCCACGCGGAGGGTATGGCTACACCTTC.